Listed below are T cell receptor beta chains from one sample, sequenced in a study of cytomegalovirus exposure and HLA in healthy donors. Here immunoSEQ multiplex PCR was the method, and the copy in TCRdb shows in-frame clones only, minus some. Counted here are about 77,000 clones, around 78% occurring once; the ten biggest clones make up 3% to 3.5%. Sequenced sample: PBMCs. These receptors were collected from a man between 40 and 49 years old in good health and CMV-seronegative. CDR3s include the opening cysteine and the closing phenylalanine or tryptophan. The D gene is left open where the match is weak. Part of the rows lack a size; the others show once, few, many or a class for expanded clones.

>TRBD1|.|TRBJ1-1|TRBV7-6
TGTGCCAGCAGCTTATCGGCGCAGGGGGCGAACACTGAAGCTTTCTTT
CASSLSAQGANTEAFF
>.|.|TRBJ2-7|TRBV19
TGTGCCAGTGCTTATCGGGGGACTCCCAACTACGAGCAGTACTTC
CASAYRGTPNYEQYF
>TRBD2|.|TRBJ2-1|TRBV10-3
TGTGCCATCTGGGGAGGCGGGGGATCCTACAATGAGCAGTTCTTC
CAIWGGGGSYNEQFF
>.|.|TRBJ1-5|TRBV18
TGTGCCAGCTCACCGGCAGGGCCCCAGCAGCCCCAGCATTTT
CASSPAGPQQPQHF
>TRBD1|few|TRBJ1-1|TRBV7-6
TGTGCCAGCAGCCATTTATATACCGGGACAGGGGGCCGTATGAACACTGAAGCTTTCTTT
CASSHLYTGTGGRMNTEAFF
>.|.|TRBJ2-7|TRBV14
TGTGCCAGCAGCCACCTGGCAGGAACCTACGAGCAGTACTTC
CASSHLAGTYEQYF
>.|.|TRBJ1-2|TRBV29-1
TGCAGCGTTGAAGAACAGGTACTATATGGCTACACCTTC
CSVEEQVLYGYTF
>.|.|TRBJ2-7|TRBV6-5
TGTGCCAGCAGTTCGGGCGGGGGCAACATCTACGAGCAGTACTTC
CASSSGGGNIYEQYF
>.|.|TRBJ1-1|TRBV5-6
TGTGCCAGCAGCTTGGATGTTAACCCGGTTGTCACTGAAGCTTTCTTT
CASSLDVNPVVTEAFF
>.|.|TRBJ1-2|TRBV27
TGTGCCAGCAGTTTTACGGCTAACTATGGCTACACCTTC
CASSFTANYGYTF
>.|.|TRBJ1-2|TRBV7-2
TGTGCCAGCAGCACCGGTAATGGCTATGGCTACACCTTC
CASSTGNGYGYTF
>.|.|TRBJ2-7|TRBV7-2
TGTGCCAGCAGCTTACCCTTAGCCTACGAGCAGTACTTC
CASSLPLAYEQYF
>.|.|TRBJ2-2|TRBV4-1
TGCGCCAGCAGCCTCCTAGGGGGACCGGACGGGGAGCTGTTTTTT
CASSLLGGPDGELFF
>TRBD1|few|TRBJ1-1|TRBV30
TGTGCCTGGTCGGGACAGATCACTGAAGCTTTCTTT
CAWSGQITEAFF